This T cell receptor (beta chain) was found in a study of T cell responses to AZD1222 COVID-19 vaccine. As for the study in general: Both about-4-week and about-12-week second-dose recipients were combined.

Data came from immunoSEQ multiplex PCR; TCRdb stores just in-frame clones and leaves some out. The sample shows roughly 120,000 clones, 89% of them seen only once. Study-wide points: Recipients of AZD1222 seropositive at baseline numbered only 5 to 7. Spike regions recognized by vaccine-associated CD4 TCRs spanned the protein, led by 160-218 and 743-854. The study found Spike-specific TCR breadth and depth rose after two AZD1222 doses.

CDR3 size: 20 residues. Unmatched junction bases numbered 22, after V lost 8 bases and J lost 3 bases. The germline CDR1 and CDR2 sequences are WNHNN and SYGVQD (reference sequence). As regards this clone: The antigen remains unidentified.

The TCR originated in an adult in good health. Sequenced material: peripheral blood, taken on day 0 of AZD1222 vaccination. The chain links TRBV10-1 to TRBJ2-7; the match to TRBD2 covers 13 bases. CDR3: CASEGRTPTSGRGPFYEQYF. CDR3 coding DNA: TGCGCCAGCGAAGGGCGTACTCCTACTAGCGGGAGGGGCCCGTTCTACGAGCAGTACTTC.